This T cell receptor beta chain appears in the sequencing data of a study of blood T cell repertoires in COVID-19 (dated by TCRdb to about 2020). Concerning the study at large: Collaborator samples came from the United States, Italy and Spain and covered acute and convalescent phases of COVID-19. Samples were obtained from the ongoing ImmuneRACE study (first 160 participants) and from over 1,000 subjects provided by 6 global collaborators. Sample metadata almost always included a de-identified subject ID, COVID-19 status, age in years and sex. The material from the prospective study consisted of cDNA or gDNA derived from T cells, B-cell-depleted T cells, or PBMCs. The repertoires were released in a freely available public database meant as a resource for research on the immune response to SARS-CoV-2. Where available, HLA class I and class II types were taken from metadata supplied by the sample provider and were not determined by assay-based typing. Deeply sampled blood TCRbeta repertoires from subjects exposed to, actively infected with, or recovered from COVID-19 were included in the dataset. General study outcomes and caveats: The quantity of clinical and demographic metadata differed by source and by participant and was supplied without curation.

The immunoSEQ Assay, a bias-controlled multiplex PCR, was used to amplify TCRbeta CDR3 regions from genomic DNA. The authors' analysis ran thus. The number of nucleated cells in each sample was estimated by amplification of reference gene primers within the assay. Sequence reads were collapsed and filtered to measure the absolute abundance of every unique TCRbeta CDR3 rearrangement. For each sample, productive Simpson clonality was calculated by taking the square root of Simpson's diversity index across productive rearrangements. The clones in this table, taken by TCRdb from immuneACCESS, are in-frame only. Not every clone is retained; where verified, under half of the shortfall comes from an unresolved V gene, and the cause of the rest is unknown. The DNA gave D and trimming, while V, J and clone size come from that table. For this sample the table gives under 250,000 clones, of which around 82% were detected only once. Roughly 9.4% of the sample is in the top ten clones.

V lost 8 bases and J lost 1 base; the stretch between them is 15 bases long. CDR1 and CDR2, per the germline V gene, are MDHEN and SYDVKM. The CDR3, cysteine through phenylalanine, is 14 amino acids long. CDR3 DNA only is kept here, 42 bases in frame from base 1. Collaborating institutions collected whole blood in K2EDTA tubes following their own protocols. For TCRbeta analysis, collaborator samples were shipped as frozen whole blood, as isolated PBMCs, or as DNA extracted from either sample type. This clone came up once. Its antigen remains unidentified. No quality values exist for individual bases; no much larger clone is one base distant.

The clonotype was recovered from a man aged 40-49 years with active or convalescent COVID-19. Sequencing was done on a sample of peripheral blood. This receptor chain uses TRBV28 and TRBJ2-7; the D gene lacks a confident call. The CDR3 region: CASVTPRGSYEQYF. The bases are TGTGCCAGCGTTACCCCCCGCGGTTCCTACGAGCAGTACTTC.